This T cell receptor beta chain was recorded in a study of identical twins. Trimming took 5 bases from V and 5 from J, leaving 12 bases between them. Germline V CDR1 and CDR2: SGHTA, FQGNSA. The CDR3 is made up of 13 amino acids. Unique molecular identifiers were present on the cDNA, which also gained a universal primer site by template switching. TCRdb re-called the 5' RACE reads through MiXCR, storing one row per CDR3 protein. The sample includes hundreds of thousands of distinct CDR3 sequences, around 21% seen only once; the top ten take around 4.4%. The sample holds a few counts of this clonotype. The same specimen was also included in a second study, on T cells expressing NK-cell markers. As that study records: It was sorted CD3+CD56+NKG2C+, CD3+CD56+NKG2C- and CD3+CD56-NKG2C+ T cells that supplied the TCR beta repertoires. Of the CD8+ T cells in 5 to 7 donors, 1.0-7.0% belonged to dominant NKG2C+ clonotypes.

The source is a woman aged 18-29 years in good health. The V and J genes are TRBV7-2 and TRBJ1-2; D is perhaps TRBD1 (5 bases). Sequencing was done on a sample of PBMCs. As DNA, the CDR3 is TGTGCCAGCAGCCGGGACGGGGTTTATGGCTACACCTTC. Its protein product is CASSRDGVYGYTF.